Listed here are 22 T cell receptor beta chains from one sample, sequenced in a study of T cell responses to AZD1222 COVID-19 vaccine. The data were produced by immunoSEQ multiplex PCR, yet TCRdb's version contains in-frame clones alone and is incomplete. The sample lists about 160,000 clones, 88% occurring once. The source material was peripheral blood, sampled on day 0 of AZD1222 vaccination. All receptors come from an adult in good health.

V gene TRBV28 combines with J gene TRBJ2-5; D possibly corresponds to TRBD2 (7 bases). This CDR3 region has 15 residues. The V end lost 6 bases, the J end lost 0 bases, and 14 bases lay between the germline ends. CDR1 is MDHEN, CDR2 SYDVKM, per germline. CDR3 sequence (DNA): TGTGCCAGCAGCGGGGCGGGGGCCCACCAAGAGACCCAGTACTTC. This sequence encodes CASSGAGAHQETQYF.

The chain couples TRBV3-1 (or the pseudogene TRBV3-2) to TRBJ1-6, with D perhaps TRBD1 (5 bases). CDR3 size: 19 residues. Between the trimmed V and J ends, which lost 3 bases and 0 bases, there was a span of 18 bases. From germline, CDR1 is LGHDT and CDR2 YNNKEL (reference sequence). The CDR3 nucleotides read TGTGCCAGCAGCCACCAGAGAGGGACGTCGAGCTCCTATAATTCACCCCTCCACTTT. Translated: CASSHQRGTSSSYNSPLHF.

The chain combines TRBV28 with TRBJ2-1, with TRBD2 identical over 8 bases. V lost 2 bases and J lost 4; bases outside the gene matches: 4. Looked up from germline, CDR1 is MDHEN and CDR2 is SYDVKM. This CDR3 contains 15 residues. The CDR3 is CASSLATSEYNEQFF. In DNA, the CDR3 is TGTGCCAGCAGTTTAGCGACTAGCGAGTACAATGAGCAGTTCTTC.

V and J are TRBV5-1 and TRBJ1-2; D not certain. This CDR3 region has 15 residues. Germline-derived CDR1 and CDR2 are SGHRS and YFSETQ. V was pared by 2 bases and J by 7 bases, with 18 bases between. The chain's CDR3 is CASSFGLGASLGYTF. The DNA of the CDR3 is TGCGCCAGCAGCTTCGGTCTAGGTGCTTCTCTTGGCTACACCTTC.

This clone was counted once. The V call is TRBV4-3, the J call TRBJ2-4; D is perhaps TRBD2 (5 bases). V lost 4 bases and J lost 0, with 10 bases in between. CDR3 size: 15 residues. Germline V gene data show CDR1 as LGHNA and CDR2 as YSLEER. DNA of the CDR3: TGCGCCAGCAGCCTCGGGGTCCTAGCCAAAAACATTCAGTACTTC. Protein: CASSLGVLAKNIQYF.

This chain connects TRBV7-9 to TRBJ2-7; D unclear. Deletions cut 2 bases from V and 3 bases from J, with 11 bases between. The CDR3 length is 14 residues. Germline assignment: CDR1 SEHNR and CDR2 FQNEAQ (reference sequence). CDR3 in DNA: TGTGCCAGCAGCTTAATGGGGTCCCTCTACGAGCAGTACTTC. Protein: CASSLMGSLYEQYF. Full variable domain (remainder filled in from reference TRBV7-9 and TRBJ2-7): DTGVSQNPRHKITKRGQNVTFRCDPISEHNRLYWYRQTLGQGPEFLTYFQNEAQLEKSRLLSDRFSAERPKGSFSTLEIQRTEQGDSAMYLCASSLMGSLYEQYFGPGTRLTVT.

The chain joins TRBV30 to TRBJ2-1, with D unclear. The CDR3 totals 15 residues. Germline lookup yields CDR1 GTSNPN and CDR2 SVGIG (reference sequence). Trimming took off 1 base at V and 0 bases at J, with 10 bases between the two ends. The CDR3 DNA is TGTGCCTGGAGTGAGATGGGGATCTCCTACAATGAGCAGTTCTTC. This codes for CAWSEMGISYNEQFF.

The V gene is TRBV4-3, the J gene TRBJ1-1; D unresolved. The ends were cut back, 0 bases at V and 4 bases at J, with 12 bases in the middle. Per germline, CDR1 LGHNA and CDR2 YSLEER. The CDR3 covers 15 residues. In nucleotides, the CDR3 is TGCGCCAGCAGCCAAGATGCAGGTATCGGCACTGAAGCTTTCTTT. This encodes CASSQDAGIGTEAFF.

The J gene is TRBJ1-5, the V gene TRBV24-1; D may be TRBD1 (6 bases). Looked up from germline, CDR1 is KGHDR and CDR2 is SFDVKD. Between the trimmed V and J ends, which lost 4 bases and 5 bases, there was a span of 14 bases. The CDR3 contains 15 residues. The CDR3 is CATSDPVQGDQPQHF. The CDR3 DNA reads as TGTGCCACCAGTGACCCTGTACAGGGCGATCAGCCCCAGCATTTT.

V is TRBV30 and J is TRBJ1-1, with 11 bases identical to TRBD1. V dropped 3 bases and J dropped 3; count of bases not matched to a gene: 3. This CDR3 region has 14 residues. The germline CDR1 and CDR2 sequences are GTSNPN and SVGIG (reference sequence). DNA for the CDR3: TGTGCCTGGAGCGGGGGACAGGGGGACACTGAAGCTTTCTTT. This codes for CAWSGGQGDTEAFF.

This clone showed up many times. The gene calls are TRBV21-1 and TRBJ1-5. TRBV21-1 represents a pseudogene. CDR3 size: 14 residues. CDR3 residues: CASSKERGNQPQHF. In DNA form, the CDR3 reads TGTGCCAGCAGCAAAGAGAGGGGCAATCAGCCCCAGCATTTT.

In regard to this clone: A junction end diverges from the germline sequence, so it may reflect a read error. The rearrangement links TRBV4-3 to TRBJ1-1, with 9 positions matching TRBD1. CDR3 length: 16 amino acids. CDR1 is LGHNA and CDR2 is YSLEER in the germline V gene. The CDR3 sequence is CASSQDRGTGRAPNPF. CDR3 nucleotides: TGCGCCAGCAGCCAAGATCGCGGGACAGGGCGGGCCCCGAACCCATTT.

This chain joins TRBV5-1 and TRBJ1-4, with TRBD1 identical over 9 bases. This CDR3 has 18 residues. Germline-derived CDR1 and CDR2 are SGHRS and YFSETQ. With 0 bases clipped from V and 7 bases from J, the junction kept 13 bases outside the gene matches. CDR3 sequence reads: CASSLGAFTDRGSEKLFF. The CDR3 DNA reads TGCGCCAGCAGCTTGGGGGCCTTTACGGACAGGGGCAGTGAAAAACTGTTTTTT.

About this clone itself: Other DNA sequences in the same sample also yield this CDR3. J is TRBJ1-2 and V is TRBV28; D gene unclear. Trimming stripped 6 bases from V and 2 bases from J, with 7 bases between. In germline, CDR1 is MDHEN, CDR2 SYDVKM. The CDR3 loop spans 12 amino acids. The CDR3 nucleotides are TGTGCCAGCAGCCTGGGGAACTATGGCTACACCTTC. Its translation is CASSLGNYGYTF.

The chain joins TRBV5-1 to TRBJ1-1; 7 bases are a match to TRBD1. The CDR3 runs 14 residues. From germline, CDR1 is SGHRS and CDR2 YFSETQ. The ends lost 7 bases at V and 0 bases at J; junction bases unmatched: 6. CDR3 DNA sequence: TGCGCCAGCGGACTGACAGGGATGAACACTGAAGCTTTCTTT. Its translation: CASGLTGMNTEAFF.

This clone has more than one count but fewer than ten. The CDR3 DNA is TGTGCCAGCAGTCGAGAGACGTTGGGGTATGGCTACACCTTC. This gives the protein CASSRETLGYGYTF. The chain recombines TRBV28 with TRBJ1-2; D gene uncertain. The CDR3 sequence is 14 residues long. With 5 bases removed from V and 5 bases from J, the gap between germline ends came to 15 bases. CDR1 is MDHEN and CDR2 is SYDVKM in the germline V gene.

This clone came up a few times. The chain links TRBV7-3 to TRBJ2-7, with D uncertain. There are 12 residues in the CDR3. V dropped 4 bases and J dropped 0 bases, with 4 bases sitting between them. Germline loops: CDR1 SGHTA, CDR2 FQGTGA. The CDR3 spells CASSSSSYEQYF. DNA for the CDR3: TGTGCCAGCAGCTCAAGCTCCTACGAGCAGTACTTC.

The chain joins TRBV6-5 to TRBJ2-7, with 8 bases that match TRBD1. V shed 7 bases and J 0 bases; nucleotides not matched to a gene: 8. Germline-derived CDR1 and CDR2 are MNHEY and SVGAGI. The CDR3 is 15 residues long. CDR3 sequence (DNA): TGTGCCAGCAAACTACAGGGGGGAGGCTCCTACGAGCAGTACTTC. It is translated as CASKLQGGGSYEQYF.

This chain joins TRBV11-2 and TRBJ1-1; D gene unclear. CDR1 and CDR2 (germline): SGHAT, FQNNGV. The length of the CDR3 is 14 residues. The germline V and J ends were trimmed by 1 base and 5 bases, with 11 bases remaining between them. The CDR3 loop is CASSLGAGLTEAFF. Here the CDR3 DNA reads TGTGCCAGCAGCTTAGGGGCCGGGTTAACTGAAGCTTTCTTT.

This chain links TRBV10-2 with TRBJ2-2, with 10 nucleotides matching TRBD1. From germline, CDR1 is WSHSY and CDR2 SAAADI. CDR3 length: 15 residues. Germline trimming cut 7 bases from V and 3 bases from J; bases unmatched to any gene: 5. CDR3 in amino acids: CASKRQGADTGELFF. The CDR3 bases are TGCGCCAGCAAAAGACAGGGGGCCGACACCGGGGAGCTGTTTTTT.

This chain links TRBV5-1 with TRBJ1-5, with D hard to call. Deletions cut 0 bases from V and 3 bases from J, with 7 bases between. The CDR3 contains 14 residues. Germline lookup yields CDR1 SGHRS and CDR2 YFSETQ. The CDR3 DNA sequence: TGCGCCAGCAGCTTGGAATCCAACAATCAGCCCCAGCATTTT. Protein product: CASSLESNNQPQHF. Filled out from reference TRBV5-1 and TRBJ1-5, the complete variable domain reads KAGVTQTPRYLIKTRGQQVTLSCSPISGHRSVSWYQQTPGQGLQFLFEYFSETQRNKGNFPGRFSGRQFSNSRSEMNVSTLELGDSALYLCASSLESNNQPQHFGDGTRLSIL.

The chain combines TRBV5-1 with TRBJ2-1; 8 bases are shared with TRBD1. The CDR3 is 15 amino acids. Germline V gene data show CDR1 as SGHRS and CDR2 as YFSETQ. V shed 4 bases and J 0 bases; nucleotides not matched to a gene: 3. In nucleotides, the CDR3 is TGCGCCAGCAGCCGGGACAGGAGCTCCTACAATGAGCAGTTCTTC. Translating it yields CASSRDRSSYNEQFF.